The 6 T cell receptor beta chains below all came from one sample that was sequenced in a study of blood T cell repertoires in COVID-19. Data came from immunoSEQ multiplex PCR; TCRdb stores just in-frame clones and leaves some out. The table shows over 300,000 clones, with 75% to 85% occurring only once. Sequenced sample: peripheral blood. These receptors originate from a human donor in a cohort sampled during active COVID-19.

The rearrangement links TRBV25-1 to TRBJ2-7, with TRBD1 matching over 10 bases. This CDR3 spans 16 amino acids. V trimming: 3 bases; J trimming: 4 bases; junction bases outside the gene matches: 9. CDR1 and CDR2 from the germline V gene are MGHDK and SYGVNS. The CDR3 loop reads CASSEGTPGQGYEQYF. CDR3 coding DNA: TGTGCCAGCAGTGAGGGTACTCCGGGACAGGGGTACGAGCAGTACTTC.

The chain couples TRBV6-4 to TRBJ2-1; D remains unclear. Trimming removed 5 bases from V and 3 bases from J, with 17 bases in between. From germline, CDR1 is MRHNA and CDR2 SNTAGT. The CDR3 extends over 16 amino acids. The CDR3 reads CASSRSPTQLYNEQFF. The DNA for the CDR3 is TGTGCCAGCAGTCGTTCCCCCACACAGCTCTACAATGAGCAGTTCTTC.

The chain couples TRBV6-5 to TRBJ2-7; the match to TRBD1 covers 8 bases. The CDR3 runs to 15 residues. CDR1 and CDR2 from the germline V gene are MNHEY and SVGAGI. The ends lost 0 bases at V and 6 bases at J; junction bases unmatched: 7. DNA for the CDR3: TGTGCCAGCAGTTACTCTGGGACAGGAGCCACCGAGCAGTACTTC. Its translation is CASSYSGTGATEQYF.

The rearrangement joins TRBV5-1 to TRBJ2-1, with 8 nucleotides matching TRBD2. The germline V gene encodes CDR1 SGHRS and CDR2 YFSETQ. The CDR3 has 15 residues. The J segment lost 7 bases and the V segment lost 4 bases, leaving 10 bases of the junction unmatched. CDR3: CASSASGGISNEQFF. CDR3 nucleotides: TGCGCCAGCAGCGCCAGCGGGGGCATTAGTAATGAGCAGTTCTTC.

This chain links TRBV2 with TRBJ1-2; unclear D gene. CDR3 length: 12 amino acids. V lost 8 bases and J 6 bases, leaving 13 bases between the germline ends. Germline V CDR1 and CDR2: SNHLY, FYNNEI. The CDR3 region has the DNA TGTGCCAGCTTTGACGACTTCCATGGCTACACCTTC. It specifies CASFDDFHGYTF. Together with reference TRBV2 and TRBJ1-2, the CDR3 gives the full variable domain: EPEVTQTPSHQVTQMGQEVILRCVPISNHLYFYWYRQILGQKVEFLVSFYNNEISEKSEIFDDQFSVERPDGSNFTLKIRSTKLEDSAMYFCASFDDFHGYTFGSGTRLTVV.

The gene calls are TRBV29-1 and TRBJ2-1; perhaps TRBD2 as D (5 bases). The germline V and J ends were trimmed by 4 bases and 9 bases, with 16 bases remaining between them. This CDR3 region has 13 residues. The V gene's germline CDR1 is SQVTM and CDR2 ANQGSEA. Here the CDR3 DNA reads TGCAGCGTTGTCCTTTTGATTGGAGGTGAGCAGTTCTTC. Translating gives CSVVLLIGGEQFF.